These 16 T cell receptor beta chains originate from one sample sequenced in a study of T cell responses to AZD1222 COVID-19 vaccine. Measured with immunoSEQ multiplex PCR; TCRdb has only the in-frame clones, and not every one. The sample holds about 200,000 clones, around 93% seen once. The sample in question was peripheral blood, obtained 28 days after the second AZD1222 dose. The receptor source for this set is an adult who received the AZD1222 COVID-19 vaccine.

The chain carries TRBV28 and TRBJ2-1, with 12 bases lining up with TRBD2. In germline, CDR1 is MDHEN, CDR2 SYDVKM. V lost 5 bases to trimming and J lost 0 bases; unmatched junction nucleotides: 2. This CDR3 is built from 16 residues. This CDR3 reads CASSLAGGSSYNEQFF. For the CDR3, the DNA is TGTGCCAGCAGTCTAGCGGGGGGGAGCTCCTACAATGAGCAGTTCTTC.

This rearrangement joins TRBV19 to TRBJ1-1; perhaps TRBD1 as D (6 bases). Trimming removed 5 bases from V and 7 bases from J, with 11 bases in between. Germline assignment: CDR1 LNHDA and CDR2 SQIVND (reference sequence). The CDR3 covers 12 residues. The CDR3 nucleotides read TGTGCCAGTAGTCCAGGACAGCATGAAGCTTTCTTT. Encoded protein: CASSPGQHEAFF.

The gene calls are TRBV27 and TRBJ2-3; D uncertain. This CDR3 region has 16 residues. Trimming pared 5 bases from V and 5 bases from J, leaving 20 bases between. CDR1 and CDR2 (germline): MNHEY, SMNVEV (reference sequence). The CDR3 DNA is TGTGCCAGCAGTCCCCTCGAGTATAGTAAGGGAGATACGCAGTATTTT. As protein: CASSPLEYSKGDTQYF.

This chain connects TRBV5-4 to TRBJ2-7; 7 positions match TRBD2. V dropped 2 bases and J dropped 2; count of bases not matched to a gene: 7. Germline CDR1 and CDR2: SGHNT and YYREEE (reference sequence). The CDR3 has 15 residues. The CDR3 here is CASSFDGGGTYEQYF. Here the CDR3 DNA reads TGTGCCAGCAGCTTCGACGGCGGGGGTACCTACGAGCAGTACTTC.

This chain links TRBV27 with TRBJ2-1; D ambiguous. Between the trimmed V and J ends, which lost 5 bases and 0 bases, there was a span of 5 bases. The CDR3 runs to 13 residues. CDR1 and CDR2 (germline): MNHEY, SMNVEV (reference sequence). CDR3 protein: CASSMSSYNEQFF. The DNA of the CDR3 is TGTGCCAGCAGTATGAGCTCCTACAATGAGCAGTTCTTC.

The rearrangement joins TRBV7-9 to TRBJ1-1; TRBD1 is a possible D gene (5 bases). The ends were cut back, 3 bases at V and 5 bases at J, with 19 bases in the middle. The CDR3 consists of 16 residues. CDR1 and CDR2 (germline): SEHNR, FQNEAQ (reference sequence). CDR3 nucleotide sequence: TGTGCCAGCAGCTTGGGAGGTCTGGGGGGTGGAACTGAAGCTTTCTTT. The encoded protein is CASSLGGLGGGTEAFF.

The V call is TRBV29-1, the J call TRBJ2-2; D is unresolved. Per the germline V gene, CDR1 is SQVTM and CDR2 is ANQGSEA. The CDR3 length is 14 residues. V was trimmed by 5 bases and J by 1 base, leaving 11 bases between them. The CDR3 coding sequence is TGCAGCGTTCTACCACAGATGAACACCGGGGAGCTGTTTTTT. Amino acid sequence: CSVLPQMNTGELFF.

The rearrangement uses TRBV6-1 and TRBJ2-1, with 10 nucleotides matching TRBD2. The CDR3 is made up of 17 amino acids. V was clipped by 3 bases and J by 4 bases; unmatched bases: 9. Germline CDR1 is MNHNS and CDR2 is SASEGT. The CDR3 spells CASSDGRSGGFYNEQFF. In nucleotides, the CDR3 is TGTGCCAGCAGTGATGGGCGTAGCGGGGGGTTTTACAATGAGCAGTTCTTC.

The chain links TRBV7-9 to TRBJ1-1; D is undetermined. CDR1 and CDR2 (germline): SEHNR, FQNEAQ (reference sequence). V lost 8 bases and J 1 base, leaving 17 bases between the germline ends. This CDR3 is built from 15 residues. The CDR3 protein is CASGPAGFTNTEAFF. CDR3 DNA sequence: TGTGCCAGCGGGCCCGCCGGGTTCACGAACACTGAAGCTTTCTTT.

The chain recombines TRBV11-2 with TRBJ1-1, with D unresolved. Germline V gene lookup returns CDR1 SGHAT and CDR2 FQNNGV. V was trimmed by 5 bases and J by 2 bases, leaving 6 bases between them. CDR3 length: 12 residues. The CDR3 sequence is CASSPDNTEAFF. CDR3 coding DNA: TGTGCCAGCAGCCCGGATAACACTGAAGCTTTCTTT.

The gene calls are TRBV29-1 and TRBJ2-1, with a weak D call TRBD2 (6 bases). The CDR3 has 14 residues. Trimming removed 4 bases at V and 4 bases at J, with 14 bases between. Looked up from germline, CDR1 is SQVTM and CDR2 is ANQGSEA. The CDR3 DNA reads TGCAGCGTTGTGGGACGGGGGATGTACAATGAGCAGTTCTTC. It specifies CSVVGRGMYNEQFF.

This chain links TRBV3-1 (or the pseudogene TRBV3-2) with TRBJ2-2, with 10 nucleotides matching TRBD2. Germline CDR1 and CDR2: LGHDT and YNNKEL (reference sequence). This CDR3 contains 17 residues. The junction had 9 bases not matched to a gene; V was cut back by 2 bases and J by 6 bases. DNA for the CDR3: TGTGCCAGCAGCCAACCGATACTAGCGGGACCATCCGGGGAGCTGTTTTTT. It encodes CASSQPILAGPSGELFF.

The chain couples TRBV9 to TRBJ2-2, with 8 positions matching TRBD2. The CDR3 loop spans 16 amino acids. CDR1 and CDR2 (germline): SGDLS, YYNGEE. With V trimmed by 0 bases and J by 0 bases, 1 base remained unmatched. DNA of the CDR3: TGTGCCAGCAGCGTAGGCGGGGGGCCGAACACCGGGGAGCTGTTTTTT. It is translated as CASSVGGGPNTGELFF. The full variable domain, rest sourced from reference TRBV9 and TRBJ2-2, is DSGVTQTPKHLITATGQRVTLRCSPRSGDLSVYWYQQSLDQGLQFLIQYYNGEERAKGNILERFSAQQFPDLHSELNLSSLELGDSALYFCASSVGGGPNTGELFFGEGSRLTVL.

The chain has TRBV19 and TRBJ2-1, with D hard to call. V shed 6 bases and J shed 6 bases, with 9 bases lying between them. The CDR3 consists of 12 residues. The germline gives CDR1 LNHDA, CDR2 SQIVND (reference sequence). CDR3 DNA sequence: TGTGCCAGTAGAGGCGGTTTCAATGAGCAGTTCTTC. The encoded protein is CASRGGFNEQFF.

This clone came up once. CDR3 sequence reads: CASSQAPGGAEAFF. The CDR3 bases are TGCGCCAGCAGCCAAGCCCCTGGAGGCGCTGAAGCTTTCTTT. The chain links TRBV4-1 to TRBJ1-1, with D unclear. This CDR3 region has 14 residues. Trimming took 1 base from V and 6 from J, leaving 12 bases between them. The germline CDR1 and CDR2 sequences are MGHRA and YSYEKL.

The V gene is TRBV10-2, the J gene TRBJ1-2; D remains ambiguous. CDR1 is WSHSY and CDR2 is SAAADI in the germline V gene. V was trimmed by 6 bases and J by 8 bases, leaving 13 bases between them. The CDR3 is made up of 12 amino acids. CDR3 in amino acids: CASSDRGSGYTF. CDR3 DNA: TGCGCCAGCAGCGATCGCGGGAGCGGCTACACCTTC.